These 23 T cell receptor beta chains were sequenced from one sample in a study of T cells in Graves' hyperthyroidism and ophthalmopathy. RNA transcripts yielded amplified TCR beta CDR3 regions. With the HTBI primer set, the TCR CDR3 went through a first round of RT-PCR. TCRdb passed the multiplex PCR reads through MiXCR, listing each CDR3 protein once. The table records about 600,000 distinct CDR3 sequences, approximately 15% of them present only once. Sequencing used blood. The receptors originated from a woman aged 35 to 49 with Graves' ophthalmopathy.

DNA of the CDR3: TGCAGCGTAGATAAACAGGGCTATGGCTACACCTTC. The encoded protein is CSVDKQGYGYTF. J is TRBJ1-2 and V is TRBV29-1; weak D call: TRBD1 (6 bases). The CDR3 is made up of 12 amino acids. Germline V gives CDR1 SQVTM, CDR2 ANQGSEA. Deletions cut 6 bases from V and 4 bases from J, with 12 bases between.

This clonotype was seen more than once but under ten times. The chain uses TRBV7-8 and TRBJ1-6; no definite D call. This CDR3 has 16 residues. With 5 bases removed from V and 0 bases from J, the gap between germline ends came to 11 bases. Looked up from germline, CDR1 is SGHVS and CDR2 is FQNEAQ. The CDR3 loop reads CASSPGGSSYNSPLHF. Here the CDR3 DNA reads TGTGCCAGCAGCCCAGGTGGGAGCTCCTATAATTCACCCCTCCACTTT.

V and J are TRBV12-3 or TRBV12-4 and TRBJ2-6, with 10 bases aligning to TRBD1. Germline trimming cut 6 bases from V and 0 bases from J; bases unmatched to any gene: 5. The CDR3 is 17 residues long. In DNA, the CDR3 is TGTGCCAGCAGAGGGACAGGGGACCTCTCTGGGGCCAACGTCCTGACTTTC. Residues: CASRGTGDLSGANVLTF.

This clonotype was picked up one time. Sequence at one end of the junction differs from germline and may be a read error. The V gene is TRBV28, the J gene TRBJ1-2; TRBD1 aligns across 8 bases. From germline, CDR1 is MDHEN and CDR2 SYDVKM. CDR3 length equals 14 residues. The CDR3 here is CACSLRQGYYGYTF. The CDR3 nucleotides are TGTGCCTGCAGTTTAAGACAGGGGTACTATGGCTACACCTTC.

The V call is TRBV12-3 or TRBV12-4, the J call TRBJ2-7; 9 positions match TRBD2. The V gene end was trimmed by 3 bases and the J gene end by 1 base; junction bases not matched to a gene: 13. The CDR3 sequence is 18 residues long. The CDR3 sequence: CASSFKGGLSGSSYEQYF. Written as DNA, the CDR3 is TGTGCCAGCAGTTTTAAGGGGGGTCTTAGCGGGAGTTCCTACGAGCAGTACTTC.

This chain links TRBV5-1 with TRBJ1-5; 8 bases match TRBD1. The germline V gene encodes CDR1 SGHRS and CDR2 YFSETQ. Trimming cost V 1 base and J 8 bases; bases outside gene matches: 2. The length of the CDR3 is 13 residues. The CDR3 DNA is TGCGCCAGCAGCTTGAACAGGGGGGAGCCCCAGCATTTT. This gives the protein CASSLNRGEPQHF.

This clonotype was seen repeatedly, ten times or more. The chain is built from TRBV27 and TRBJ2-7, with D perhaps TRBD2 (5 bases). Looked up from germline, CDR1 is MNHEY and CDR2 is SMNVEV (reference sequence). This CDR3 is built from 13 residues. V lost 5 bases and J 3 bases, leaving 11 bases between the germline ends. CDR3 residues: CASSPGLYYEQYF. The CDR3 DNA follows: TGTGCCAGCAGTCCCGGACTCTACTACGAGCAGTACTTC.

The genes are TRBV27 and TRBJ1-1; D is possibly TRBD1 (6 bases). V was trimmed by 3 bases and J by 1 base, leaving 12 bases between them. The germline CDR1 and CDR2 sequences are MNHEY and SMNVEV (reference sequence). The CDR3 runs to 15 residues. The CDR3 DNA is TGTGCCAGCAGTTTGGACAGCCTTTCGAACACTGAAGCTTTCTTT. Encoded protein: CASSLDSLSNTEAFF.

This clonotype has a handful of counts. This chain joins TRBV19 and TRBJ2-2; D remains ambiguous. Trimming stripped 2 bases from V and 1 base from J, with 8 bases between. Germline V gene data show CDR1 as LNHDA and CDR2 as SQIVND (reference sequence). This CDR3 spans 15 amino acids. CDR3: CASSISVGNTGELFF. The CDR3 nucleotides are TGTGCCAGTAGTATATCGGTTGGGAACACCGGGGAGCTGTTTTTT.

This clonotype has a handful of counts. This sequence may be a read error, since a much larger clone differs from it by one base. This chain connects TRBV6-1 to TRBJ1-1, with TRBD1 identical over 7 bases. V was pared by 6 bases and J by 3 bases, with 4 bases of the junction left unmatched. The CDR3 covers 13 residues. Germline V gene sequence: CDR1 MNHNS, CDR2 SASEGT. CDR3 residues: CASRETGDTEAFF. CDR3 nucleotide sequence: TGTGCCAGCAGGGAAACAGGGGACACTGAAGCTTTCTTT.

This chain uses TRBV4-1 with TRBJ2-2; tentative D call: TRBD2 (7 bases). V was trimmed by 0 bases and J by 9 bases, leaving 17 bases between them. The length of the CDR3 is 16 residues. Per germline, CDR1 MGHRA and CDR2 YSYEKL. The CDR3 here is CASSQEFTAGARELFF. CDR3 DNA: TGCGCCAGCAGCCAAGAATTCACGGCGGGGGCGCGGGAGCTGTTTTTT.

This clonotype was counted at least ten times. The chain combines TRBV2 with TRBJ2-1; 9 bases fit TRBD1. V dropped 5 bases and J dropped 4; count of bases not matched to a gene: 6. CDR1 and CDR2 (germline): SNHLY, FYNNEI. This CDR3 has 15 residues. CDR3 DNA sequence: TGTGCCAGCAGTCAACAGGGGGCCCATTACAATGAGCAGTTCTTC. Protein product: CASSQQGAHYNEQFF.

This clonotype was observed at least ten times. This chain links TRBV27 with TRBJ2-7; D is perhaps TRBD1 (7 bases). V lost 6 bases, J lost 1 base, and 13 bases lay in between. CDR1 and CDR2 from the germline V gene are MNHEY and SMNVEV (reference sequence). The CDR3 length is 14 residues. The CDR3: CASSIQGTSYEQYF. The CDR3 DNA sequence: TGTGCCAGCAGCATACAGGGGACTTCCTACGAGCAGTACTTC.

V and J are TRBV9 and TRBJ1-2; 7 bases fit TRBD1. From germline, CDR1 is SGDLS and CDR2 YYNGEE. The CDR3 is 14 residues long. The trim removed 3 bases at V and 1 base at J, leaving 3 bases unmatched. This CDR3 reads CASSGGQINYGYTF. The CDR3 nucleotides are TGTGCCAGCAGCGGGGGACAGATTAACTATGGCTACACCTTC.

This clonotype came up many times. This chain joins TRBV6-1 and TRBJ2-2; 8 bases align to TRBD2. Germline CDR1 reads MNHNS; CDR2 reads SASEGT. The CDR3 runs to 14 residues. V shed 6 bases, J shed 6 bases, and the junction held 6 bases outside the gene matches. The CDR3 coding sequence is TGTGCCAGCAGCGGACTAGCCATGTCCGGGGAGCTGTTTTTT. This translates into CASSGLAMSGELFF.

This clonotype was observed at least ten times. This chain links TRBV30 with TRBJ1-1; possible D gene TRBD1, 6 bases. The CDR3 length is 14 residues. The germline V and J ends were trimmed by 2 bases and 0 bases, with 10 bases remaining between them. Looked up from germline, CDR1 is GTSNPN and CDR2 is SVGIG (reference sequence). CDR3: CAWSFRGLNTEAFF. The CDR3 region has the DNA TGTGCCTGGAGTTTCAGGGGTCTGAACACTGAAGCTTTCTTT.

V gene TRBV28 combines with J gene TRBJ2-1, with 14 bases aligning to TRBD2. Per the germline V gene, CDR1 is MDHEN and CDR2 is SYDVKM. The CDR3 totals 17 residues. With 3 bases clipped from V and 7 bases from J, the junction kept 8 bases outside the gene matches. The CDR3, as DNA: TGTGCCAGCAGTTTTACCGGACTAGCGGGAGGAGGTAATGAGCAGTTCTTC. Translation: CASSFTGLAGGGNEQFF.

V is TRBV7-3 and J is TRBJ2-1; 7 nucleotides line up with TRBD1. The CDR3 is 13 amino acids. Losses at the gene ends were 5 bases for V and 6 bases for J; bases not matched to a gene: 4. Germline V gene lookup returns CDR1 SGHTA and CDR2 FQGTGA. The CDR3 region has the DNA TGTGCCAGCAGCCCGGGACAGCCCAATGAGCAGTTCTTC. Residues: CASSPGQPNEQFF.

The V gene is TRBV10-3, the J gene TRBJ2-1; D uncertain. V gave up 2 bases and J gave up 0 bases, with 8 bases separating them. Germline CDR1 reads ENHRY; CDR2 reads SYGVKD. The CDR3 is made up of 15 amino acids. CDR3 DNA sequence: TGTGCCATCAGTGAGAGGGAAAGCTCCTACAATGAGCAGTTCTTC. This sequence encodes CAISERESSYNEQFF.

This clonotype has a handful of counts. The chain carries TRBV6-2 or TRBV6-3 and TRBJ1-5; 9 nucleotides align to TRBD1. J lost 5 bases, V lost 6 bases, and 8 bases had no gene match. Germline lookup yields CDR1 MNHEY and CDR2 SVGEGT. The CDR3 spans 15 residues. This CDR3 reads CASSHLGQGHQPQHF. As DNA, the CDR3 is TGTGCCAGCAGCCATTTGGGACAGGGACATCAGCCCCAGCATTTT.

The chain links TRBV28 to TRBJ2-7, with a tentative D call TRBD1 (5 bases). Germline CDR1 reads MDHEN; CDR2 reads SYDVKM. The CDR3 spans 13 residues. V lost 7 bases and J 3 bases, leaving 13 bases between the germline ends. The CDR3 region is CASTGPGLYEQYF. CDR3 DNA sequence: TGTGCCAGCACGGGCCCAGGGCTCTACGAGCAGTACTTC.

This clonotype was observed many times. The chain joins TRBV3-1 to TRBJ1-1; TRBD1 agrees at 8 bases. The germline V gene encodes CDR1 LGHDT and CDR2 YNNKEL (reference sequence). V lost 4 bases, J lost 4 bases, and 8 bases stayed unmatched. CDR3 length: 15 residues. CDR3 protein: CASSPGQGVITEAFF. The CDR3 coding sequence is TGTGCCAGCAGCCCAGGACAGGGAGTTATCACTGAAGCTTTCTTT.

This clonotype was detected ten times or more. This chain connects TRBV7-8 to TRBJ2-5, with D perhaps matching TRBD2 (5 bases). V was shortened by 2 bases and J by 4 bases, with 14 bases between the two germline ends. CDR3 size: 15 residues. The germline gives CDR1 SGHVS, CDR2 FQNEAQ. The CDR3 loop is CASSLSRTRRETQYF. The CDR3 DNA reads TGTGCCAGCAGCTTATCTCGGACTCGAAGAGAGACCCAGTACTTC.